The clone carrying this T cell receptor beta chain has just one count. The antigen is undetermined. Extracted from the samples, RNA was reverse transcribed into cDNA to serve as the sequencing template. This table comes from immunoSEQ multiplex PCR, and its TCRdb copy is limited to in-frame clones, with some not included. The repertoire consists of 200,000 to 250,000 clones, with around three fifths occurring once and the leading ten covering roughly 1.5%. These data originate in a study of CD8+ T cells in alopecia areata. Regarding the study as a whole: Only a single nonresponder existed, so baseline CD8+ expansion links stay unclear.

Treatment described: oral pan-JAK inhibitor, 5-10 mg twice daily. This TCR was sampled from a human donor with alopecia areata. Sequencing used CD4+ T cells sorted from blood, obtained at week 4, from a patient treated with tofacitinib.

CDR3 DNA sequence: TGCAGTGCTACGACAGCCTACGAGCAGTACTTC. It yields the protein CSATTAYEQYF. The genes are TRBV20-1 and TRBJ2-7, with a weak D call TRBD1 (5 bases). Germline V gene lookup returns CDR1 DFQATT and CDR2 SNEGSKA (reference sequence). The CDR3 length is 11 residues. Deletions cut 4 bases from V and 2 bases from J, with 6 bases between.